The clone carrying this T cell receptor beta chain was seen a handful of times. Its antigen is unknown. The CDR3 is 18 amino acids. Germline V gene lookup returns CDR1 MNHEY and CDR2 SMNVEV (reference sequence). V lost 2 bases, J lost 7 bases, and 23 bases lay in between. The data were obtained in a study of post-analysis software for immune sequencing data. Study overall: Multiple sclerosis in the patients followed relapsing-remitting, secondary progressive and progressive-relapsing courses.

Study-wide findings and caveats: Multiple sclerosis was associated with a significant reduction in normalized Chao1 diversity relative to controls. Several TRBV segments (TRBV5-6, TRBV5-1 and TRBV20-1 among them) occurred more frequently in patients than in controls.

Incorporated into the TCR beta cDNA libraries were unique molecular identifiers, which served to reduce PCR and sequencing biases. MiXCR, run by TCRdb on the PCR reads, gives a single entry per CDR3 protein. In the table there are about 540,000 distinct CDR3 sequences, around 34% of which are singletons. The TCR comes from a girl aged 2 to 17 with multiple sclerosis. V gene TRBV27 combines with J gene TRBJ1-4; D is uncertain. The sequencing input was blood. The CDR3 reads CASSLRRGAGLGGEKLFF. CDR3 DNA: TGTGCCAGCAGTTTAAGACGGGGAGCCGGGTTGGGAGGTGAAAAACTGTTTTTT.